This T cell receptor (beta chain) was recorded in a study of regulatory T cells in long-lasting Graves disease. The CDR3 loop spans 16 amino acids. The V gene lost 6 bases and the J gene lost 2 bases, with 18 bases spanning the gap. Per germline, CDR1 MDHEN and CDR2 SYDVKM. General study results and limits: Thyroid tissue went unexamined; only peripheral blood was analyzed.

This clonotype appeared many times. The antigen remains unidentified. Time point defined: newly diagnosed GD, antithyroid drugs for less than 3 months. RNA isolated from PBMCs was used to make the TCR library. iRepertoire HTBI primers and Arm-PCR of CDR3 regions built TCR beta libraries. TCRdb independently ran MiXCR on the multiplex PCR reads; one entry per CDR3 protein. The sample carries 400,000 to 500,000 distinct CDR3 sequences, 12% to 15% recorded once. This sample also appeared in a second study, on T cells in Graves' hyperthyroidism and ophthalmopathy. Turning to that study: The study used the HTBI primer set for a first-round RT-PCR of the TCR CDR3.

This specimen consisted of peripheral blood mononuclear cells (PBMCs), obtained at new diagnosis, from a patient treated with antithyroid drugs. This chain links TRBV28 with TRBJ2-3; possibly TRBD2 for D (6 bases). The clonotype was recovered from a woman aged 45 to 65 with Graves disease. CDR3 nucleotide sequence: TGTGCCAGCAGCCCCACTGGCGGAGGGGACACAGATACGCAGTATTTT. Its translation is CASSPTGGGDTDTQYF. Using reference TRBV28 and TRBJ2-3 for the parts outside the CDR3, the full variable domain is DVKVTQSSRYLVKRTGEKVFLECVQDMDHENMFWYRQDPGLGLRLIYFSYDVKMKEKGDIPEGYSVSREKKERFSLILESASTNQTSMYLCASSPTGGGDTDTQYFGPGTRLTVL.